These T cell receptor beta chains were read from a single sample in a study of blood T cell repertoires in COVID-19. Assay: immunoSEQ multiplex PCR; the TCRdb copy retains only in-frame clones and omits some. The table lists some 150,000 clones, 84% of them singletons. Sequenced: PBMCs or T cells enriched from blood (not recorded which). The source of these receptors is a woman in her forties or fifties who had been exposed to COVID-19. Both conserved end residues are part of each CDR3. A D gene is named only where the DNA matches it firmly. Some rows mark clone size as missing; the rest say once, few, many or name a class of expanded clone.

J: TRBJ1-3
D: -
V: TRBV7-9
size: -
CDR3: CASSEGGIGNTIYF
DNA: TGTGCCAGCAGCGAGGGGGGGATTGGAAACACCATATATTTT

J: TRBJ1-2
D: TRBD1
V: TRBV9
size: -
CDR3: CASSVATGGTGYGYTF
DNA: TGTGCCAGCAGCGTAGCTACAGGGGGGACAGGGTATGGCTACACCTTC

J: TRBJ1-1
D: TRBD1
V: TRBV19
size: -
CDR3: CASSISGTGGSSEAFF
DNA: TGTGCCAGTAGTATCAGCGGGACAGGGGGCTCGAGTGAAGCTTTCTTT

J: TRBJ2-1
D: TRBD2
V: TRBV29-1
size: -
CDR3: CSGSGLAGGRYNEQFF
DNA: TGCAGCGGATCGGGACTAGCGGGAGGACGGTACAATGAGCAGTTCTTC

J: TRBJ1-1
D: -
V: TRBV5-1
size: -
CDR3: CASSLALRYMNTEAFF
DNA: TGCGCCAGCAGCTTGGCTCTCAGGTACATGAACACTGAAGCTTTCTTT

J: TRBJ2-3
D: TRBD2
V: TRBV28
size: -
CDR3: CASSGLAGATSTDTQYF
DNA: TGTGCCAGCAGTGGGCTAGCGGGGGCTACTAGCACAGATACGCAGTATTTT

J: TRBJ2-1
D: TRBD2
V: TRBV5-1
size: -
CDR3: CASSPGLAGGNEQFF
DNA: TGCGCCAGCAGCCCGGGACTAGCGGGAGGCAATGAGCAGTTCTTC

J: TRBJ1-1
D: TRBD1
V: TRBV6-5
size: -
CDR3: CASSPGQGGSTEAFF
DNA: TGTGCCAGCAGTCCGGGACAGGGAGGTAGCACTGAAGCTTTCTTT

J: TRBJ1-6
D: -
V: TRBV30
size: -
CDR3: CAWSDRQERSYNSPLHF
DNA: TGTGCCTGGAGTGATCGACAGGAGCGCTCCTATAATTCACCCCTCCACTTT

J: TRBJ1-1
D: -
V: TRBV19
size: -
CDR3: CASSPPPGHLNTEAFF
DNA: TGTGCCAGTAGTCCTCCCCCGGGACATTTAAACACTGAAGCTTTCTTT

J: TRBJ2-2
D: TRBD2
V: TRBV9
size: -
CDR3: CASSVARPRPGTSGAANTGELFF
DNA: TGTGCCAGCAGCGTAGCAAGACCACGTCCCGGGACTAGCGGAGCCGCGAACACCGGGGAGCTGTTTTTT

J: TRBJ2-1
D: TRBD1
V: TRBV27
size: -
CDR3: CASSLGDRGIPKYNEQFF
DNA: TGTGCCAGCAGTCTGGGGGACAGGGGTATTCCGAAATACAATGAGCAGTTCTTC

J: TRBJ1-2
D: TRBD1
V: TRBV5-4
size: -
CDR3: CASSLNRQGLYGYTF
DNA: TGTGCCAGCAGCTTGAACCGACAGGGGTTATATGGCTACACCTTC

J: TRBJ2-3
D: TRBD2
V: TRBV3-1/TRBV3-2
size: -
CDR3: CASRAGVSYGDTQYF
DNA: TGTGCCAGCAGGGCGGGGGTCTCATATGGAGATACGCAGTATTTT

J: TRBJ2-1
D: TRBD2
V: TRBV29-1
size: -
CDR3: CSVGKAGGHFGEQFF
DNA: TGCAGCGTTGGGAAAGCGGGGGGGCATTTCGGTGAGCAGTTCTTC

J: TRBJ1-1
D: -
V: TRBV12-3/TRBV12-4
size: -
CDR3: CASSLNYEAFF
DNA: TGTGCCAGCAGTTTAAACTATGAAGCTTTCTTT

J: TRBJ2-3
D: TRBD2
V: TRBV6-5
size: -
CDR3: CASSYGSSGGFTQYF
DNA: TGTGCCAGCAGTTACGGTAGTAGCGGGGGGTTCACGCAGTATTTT

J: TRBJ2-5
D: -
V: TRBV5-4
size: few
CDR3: CASSLGDSQETQYF
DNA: TGTGCCAGCAGCTTGGGGGACTCCCAAGAGACCCAGTACTTC

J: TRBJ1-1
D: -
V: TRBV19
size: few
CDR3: CASSIGAAEAFF
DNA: TGTGCCAGTAGTATTGGGGCAGCCGAAGCTTTCTTT

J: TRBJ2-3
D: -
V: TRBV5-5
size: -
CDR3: CASSLDGSGSTDTQYF
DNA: TGTGCCAGCAGCTTGGATGGGTCGGGTAGCACAGATACGCAGTATTTT

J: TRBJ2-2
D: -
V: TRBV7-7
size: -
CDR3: CASSLDGTGELFF
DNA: TGTGCCAGCAGTCTTGACGGGACCGGGGAGCTGTTTTTT

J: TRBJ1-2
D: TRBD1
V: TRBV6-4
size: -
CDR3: CASRSGTGLGGYTF
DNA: TGTGCCAGCAGGTCCGGGACAGGGTTAGGTGGCTACACCTTC

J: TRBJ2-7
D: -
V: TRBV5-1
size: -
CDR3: CASSPTAASSYEQYF
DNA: TGCGCCAGCAGCCCCACTGCTGCCTCATCCTACGAGCAGTACTTC

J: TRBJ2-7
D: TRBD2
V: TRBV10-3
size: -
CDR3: CAISEPGTSLSEQYF
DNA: TGTGCCATCAGTGAACCCGGGACTAGCCTCTCCGAGCAGTACTTC

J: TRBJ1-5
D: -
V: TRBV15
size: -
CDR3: CATSRGGFNQPQHF
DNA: TGTGCCACATCCCGGGGGGGGTTCAATCAGCCCCAGCATTTT

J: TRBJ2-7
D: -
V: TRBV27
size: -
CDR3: CASSTGTSSYEQYF
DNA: TGTGCCAGCAGCACCGGGACATCATCCTACGAGCAGTACTTC

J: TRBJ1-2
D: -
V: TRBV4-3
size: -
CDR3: CASSQEGLNYGYTF
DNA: TGCGCCAGCAGCCAAGAAGGACTTAACTATGGCTACACCTTC

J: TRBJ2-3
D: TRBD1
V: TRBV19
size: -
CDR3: CASSKGRGLDTQYF
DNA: TGTGCCAGTAGCAAAGGCAGGGGGCTAGATACGCAGTATTTT

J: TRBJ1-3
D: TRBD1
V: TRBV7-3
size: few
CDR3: CASQGAKGNTIYF
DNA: TGTGCCAGCCAGGGGGCGAAAGGAAACACCATATATTTT

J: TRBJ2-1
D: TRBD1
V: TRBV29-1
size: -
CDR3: CSAHRGGEQFF
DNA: TGCAGCGCTCACAGGGGTGGCGAGCAGTTCTTC

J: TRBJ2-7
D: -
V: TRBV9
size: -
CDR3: CASSPRADSYEQYF
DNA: TGTGCCAGCAGCCCCCGAGCGGACTCCTACGAGCAGTACTTC

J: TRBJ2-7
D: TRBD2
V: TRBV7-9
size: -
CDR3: CASSLAASGYEQYF
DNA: TGTGCCAGCAGCTTAGCGGCTAGCGGGTACGAGCAGTACTTC

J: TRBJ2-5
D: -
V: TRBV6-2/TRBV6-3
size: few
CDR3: CASSYGGPETQYF
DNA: TGTGCCAGCAGTTACGGTGGGCCAGAGACCCAGTACTTC

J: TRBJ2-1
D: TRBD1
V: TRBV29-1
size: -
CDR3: CSVGQAVISSYNEQFF
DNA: TGCAGCGTGGGACAGGCCGTGATCAGCTCCTACAATGAGCAGTTCTTC

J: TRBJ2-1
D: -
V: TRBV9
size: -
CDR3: CASSPDSSSYNEQFF
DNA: TGTGCCAGCAGCCCCGATTCTAGCTCCTACAATGAGCAGTTCTTC

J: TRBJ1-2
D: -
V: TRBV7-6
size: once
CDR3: CASSLELGDKRHTRHGYTF
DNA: TGTGCCAGCAGCTTAGAACTGGGGGACAAGAGACATACGCGGCATGGCTACACCTTC

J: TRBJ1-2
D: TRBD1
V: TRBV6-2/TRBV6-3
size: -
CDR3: CASSYLTGDYGYTF
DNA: TGTGCCAGCAGTTACTTGACAGGGGACTATGGCTACACCTTC

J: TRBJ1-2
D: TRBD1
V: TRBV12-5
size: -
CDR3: CASGPPGGAYGYTF
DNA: TGTGCTAGTGGTCCTCCAGGGGGCGCCTATGGCTACACCTTC

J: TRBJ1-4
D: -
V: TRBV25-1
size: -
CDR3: CASSSDWGGQGPTKLFF
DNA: TGTGCCAGCAGTTCAGATTGGGGTGGGCAGGGGCCTACAAAACTGTTTTTT

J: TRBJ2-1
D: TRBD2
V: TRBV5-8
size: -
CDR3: CASSESSGGRYNEQFF
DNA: TGTGCCAGCAGCGAGTCTAGCGGGGGACGCTACAATGAGCAGTTCTTC

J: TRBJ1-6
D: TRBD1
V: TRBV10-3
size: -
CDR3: CASQGTGGSGGNSPLHF
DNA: TGTGCTTCGCAGGGGACAGGGGGCTCGGGAGGAAATTCACCCCTCCACTTT

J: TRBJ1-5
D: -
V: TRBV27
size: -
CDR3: CASSFRGIGNQPQHF
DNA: TGTGCCAGCAGTTTTCGGGGGATTGGCAATCAGCCCCAGCATTTT

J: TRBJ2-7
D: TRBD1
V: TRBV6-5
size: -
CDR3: CASSYGTGESEQYF
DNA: TGTGCCAGCAGTTACGGGACAGGGGAGTCGGAGCAGTACTTC

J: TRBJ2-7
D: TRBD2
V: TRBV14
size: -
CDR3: CASSQEKELAGSYEQYF
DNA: TGTGCCAGCAGCCAAGAAAAGGAACTAGCGGGATCCTACGAGCAGTACTTC

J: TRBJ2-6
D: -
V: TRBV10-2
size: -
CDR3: CASIAGANVLTF
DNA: TGCGCCAGCATAGCGGGGGCCAACGTCCTGACTTTC

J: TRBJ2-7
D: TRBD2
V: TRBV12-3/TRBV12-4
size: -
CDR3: CASSRTSGYEQYF
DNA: TGTGCCAGCAGTCGGACTAGTGGTTACGAGCAGTACTTC

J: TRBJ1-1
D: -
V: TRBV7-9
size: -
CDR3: CASSSRHTNTEAFF
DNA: TGTGCCAGCAGCTCCAGACACACGAACACTGAAGCTTTCTTT

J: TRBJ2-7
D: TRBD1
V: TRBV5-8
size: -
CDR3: CASSFGTGVQEQYF
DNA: TGTGCCAGCAGCTTCGGGACAGGGGTGCAGGAGCAGTACTTC

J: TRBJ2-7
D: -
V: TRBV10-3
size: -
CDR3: CAAATRETYEQYF
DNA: TGTGCAGCCGCTACCCGGGAGACATACGAGCAGTACTTC

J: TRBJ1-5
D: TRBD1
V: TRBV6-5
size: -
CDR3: CASRRDRGDQPQHF
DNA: TGTGCCAGCCGCCGGGACAGGGGGGATCAGCCCCAGCATTTT

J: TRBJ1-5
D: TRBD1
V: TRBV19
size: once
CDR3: CASILTGRNQPQHF
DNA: TGTGCCAGTATTCTGACAGGGCGCAATCAGCCCCAGCATTTT

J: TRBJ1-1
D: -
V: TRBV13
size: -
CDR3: CASSPSRWNTEAFF
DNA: TGTGCCAGCAGCCCCTCCCGGTGGAACACTGAAGCTTTCTTT

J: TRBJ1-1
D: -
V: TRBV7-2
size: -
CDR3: CASSLAPATNAEAFF
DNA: TGTGCCAGCAGCTTAGCCCCCGCTACGAACGCTGAAGCTTTCTTT